This TCR beta chain was profiled in a study of T cells in Graves' hyperthyroidism and ophthalmopathy. Study in general: Peripheral blood draws took place at initial diagnosis, ahead of any treatment.

In the case of this clonotype: What it binds is not known.

Findings and caveats of the study: Prediction of ophthalmopathy progression came a median roughly 6.7 months pre-onset.

RNA transcripts were the template for amplifying TCR beta CDR3 regions. The primer set for the first-round RT-PCR of the TCR CDR3 was HTBI. Using its own MiXCR run on the multiplex PCR reads, TCRdb lists one record per CDR3 protein. Here the sample spans around 700,000 distinct CDR3 sequences, about 17% being singletons. Diagnostic assessment was based on clinical symptoms, serum thyroxine and TRAb, thyroid ultrasound and orbital computed tomography. Germline CDR1 and CDR2: ENHRY and SYGVKD. The CDR3 spans 15 residues. The V end was cut by 3 bases, the J end by 0 bases, with 9 bases between. This sequence joins TRBV10-3 and TRBJ2-1; perhaps D is TRBD1 or TRBD2 (5 bases each). The sample consisted of blood. This receptor was obtained from a woman aged 50 to 60 with Graves' hyperthyroidism that later progressed to Graves' ophthalmopathy. DNA for the CDR3: TGTGCCATCAGTGACCCAGGGAGCTCCTACAATGAGCAGTTCTTC. Its protein is CAISDPGSSYNEQFF.